This T cell receptor (beta chain) was obtained from a study of T-cell reconstitution after alpha-beta-depleted transplantation in children. Molecular barcoding with unique molecular identifiers was used for the TCRbeta library. Via MiXCR, TCRdb re-called the PCR reads, giving one row per CDR3 protein. The table shows 500,000 to 600,000 distinct CDR3 sequences, with roughly 27% occurring only once. The CDR3 spans 17 residues. V lost 2 bases, J lost 4 bases, and 18 bases lay in between. The germline V gene has CDR1 MNHEY and CDR2 SMNVEV (reference sequence). The chain is built from TRBV27 and TRBJ2-1, with TRBD2 as a possible D gene (5 bases). The sequences come from PBMCs, collected before TCRalphabeta/CD19-depleted stem cell transplant. This clonotype originated in a boy in the first two years of life with Wiskott-Aldrich syndrome, due to receive a stem cell transplant. The CDR3 is CASSLRGLTTIYNEQFF. Written as DNA, the CDR3 is TGTGCCAGCAGTTTACGCGGACTCACTACTATATACAATGAGCAGTTCTTC.